A single sample gave rise to the 18 T cell receptor beta chains below, sequenced in a study of T-cell reconstitution after alpha-beta-depleted transplantation in children. This sample's TCRbeta library carried unique molecular identifier barcodes. TCRdb used MiXCR to reprocess the PCR reads, holding one entry per CDR3 protein. The sample lists 500,000 or so distinct CDR3 sequences, less than 35% occurring once. The sequences come from PBMCs from the stem cell graft donor, collected from the stem cell graft. These receptors were obtained from a human donor who donated a stem cell graft to a child with aplastic anemia.

This clonotype was seen only a few times. The genes are TRBV30 and TRBJ1-6; weak D call: TRBD1 (5 bases). V lost 3 bases and J lost 11, with 14 bases in between. Germline CDR1 is GTSNPN and CDR2 is SVGIG (reference sequence). The CDR3 runs to 13 residues. CDR3 coding DNA: TGTGCCTGGAGAGGTCAGGGAAGGACACCCCTCCACTTT. Translation gives CAWRGQGRTPLHF.

This clonotype was detected once. This chain uses TRBV5-1 with TRBJ2-5; D possibly corresponds to TRBD1 (7 bases). The CDR3 has 16 amino acids. Trimming removed 4 bases at V and 2 bases at J, with 18 bases between. Germline V lookup: CDR1 SGHRS, CDR2 YFSETQ. DNA of the CDR3: TGCGCCAGCAGCCGGGGACAGCCGGAGGGACAAGAGACCCAGTACTTC. Its translation: CASSRGQPEGQETQYF.

The chain uses TRBV7-2 and TRBJ1-5, with unresolved D. Germline CDR1 SGHTA, CDR2 FQGNSA. The CDR3 length is 15 residues. The germline V and J ends were trimmed by 0 bases and 2 bases, with 8 bases remaining between them. The CDR3 DNA reads TGTGCCAGCAGCTTAGCCGGAAATCGCAATCAGCCCCAGCATTTT. Its translation is CASSLAGNRNQPQHF.

This clonotype was observed a handful of times. The chain uses TRBV6-5 and TRBJ2-1; TRBD2 is a possible D gene (5 bases). The CDR3 consists of 14 residues. The V end lost 0 bases, the J end lost 3 bases, and 6 bases lay between the germline ends. CDR1 MNHEY and CDR2 SVGAGI come from the germline V gene. The DNA of the CDR3 is TGTGCCAGCAGTTACTCGGGAGACTACAATGAGCAGTTCTTC. As protein: CASSYSGDYNEQFF.

The chain joins TRBV29-1 to TRBJ2-7; D perhaps matches TRBD1 (5 bases). This CDR3 is built from 14 residues. The germline V gene encodes CDR1 SQVTM and CDR2 ANQGSEA. V was clipped by 5 bases and J by 3 bases, with 17 bases between them. The CDR3 bases are TGCAGCGTTAGGGCCGGCAGGGCGGTCTACGAGCAGTACTTC. It encodes CSVRAGRAVYEQYF.

J is TRBJ2-7 and V is TRBV10-2; D remains ambiguous. The CDR3 is 13 residues long. Trimming cost V 2 bases and J 2 bases, with 7 bases left between them. Per germline, CDR1 WSHSY and CDR2 SAAADI. CDR3 protein: CASSERTPYEQYF. CDR3 nucleotide sequence: TGCGCCAGCAGTGAGAGAACCCCCTACGAGCAGTACTTC.

This clonotype has a handful of counts. The chain uses TRBV7-2 and TRBJ2-5, with TRBD1 matching over 11 bases. This CDR3 comprises 16 residues. Germline lookup yields CDR1 SGHTA and CDR2 FQGNSA. The V segment lost 5 bases and the J segment 4 bases; nucleotides outside the gene matches: 9. In nucleotides, the CDR3 is TGTGCCAGCAGCCAGGACTGGACAGGGGGCTTAGAGACCCAGTACTTC. It translates to CASSQDWTGGLETQYF.

The chain recombines TRBV12-3 or TRBV12-4 with TRBJ2-5; D might be TRBD1 (5 bases). The CDR3 is 13 residues long. V lost 6 bases and J lost 2, with 10 bases in between. CDR3 loop: CASSPDRQETQYF. The CDR3 DNA sequence: TGTGCCAGCAGCCCAGACAGACAAGAGACCCAGTACTTC.

This clonotype was seen repeatedly, ten times or more. The V call is TRBV20-1, the J call TRBJ2-1; TRBD2 agrees at 12 bases. The CDR3 contains 15 residues. Looked up from germline, CDR1 is DFQATT and CDR2 is SNEGSKA (reference sequence). The V gene end was trimmed by 5 bases and the J gene end by 5 bases; junction bases not matched to a gene: 7. The CDR3 is CSASPSGRDHNEQFF. The CDR3 DNA reads TGCAGTGCTTCACCTAGCGGGAGGGACCACAATGAGCAGTTCTTC.

This clonotype was found many times. This chain connects TRBV20-1 to TRBJ1-3; unclear D gene. The germline CDR1 and CDR2 sequences are DFQATT and SNEGSKA (reference sequence). With 5 bases removed from V and 0 bases from J, the gap between germline ends came to 14 bases. CDR3 length equals 15 residues. The CDR3 nucleotides are TGCAGTGCTCGAGGAGCGCGGGTCTCTGGAAACACCATATATTTT. This codes for CSARGARVSGNTIYF.

The chain couples TRBV6-2 or TRBV6-3 to TRBJ2-1, with D perhaps TRBD2 (6 bases). Germline V lookup: CDR1 MNHEY, CDR2 SVGEGT. Trimming cost V 7 bases and J 3 bases, with 19 bases left between them. The CDR3 loop spans 16 amino acids. CDR3 loop: CASTGAGSGDYNEQFF. CDR3 bases: TGTGCCAGCACTGGGGCGGGATCGGGGGACTACAATGAGCAGTTCTTC.

This sequence joins TRBV12-3 or TRBV12-4 and TRBJ2-7, with D perhaps TRBD1 (6 bases). The CDR3 length is 14 residues. V was pared by 6 bases and J by 7 bases, with 19 bases between. Here the CDR3 reads CASSHGQLTLEQYF. The CDR3 DNA is TGTGCCAGCAGCCACGGACAGTTGACTCTTGAGCAGTACTTC.

Here the CDR3 DNA reads TGTGCCAGCAGTTTTCGGGCAGGCCCGTTGGGTCAGCCCCAGCATTTT. As protein: CASSFRAGPLGQPQHF. This chain links TRBV27 with TRBJ1-5; D is uncertain. This CDR3 comprises 16 residues. Germline V gives CDR1 MNHEY, CDR2 SMNVEV (reference sequence). V lost 3 bases and J 6 bases, leaving 18 bases between the germline ends.

This clonotype was found a few times. The J gene is TRBJ2-1, the V gene TRBV5-5, with D perhaps being TRBD1 or TRBD2 (5 bases each). Per the germline V gene, CDR1 is SGHKS and CDR2 is YYEKEE (reference sequence). The V end lost 5 bases, the J end lost 9 bases, and 15 bases lay between the germline ends. This CDR3 contains 13 residues. The CDR3 DNA reads as TGTGCCAGCAGGGACCGGGACCTGAGTGAGCAGTTCTTC. Encoded protein: CASRDRDLSEQFF.

This chain connects TRBV25-1 to TRBJ2-2; D possibly corresponds to TRBD2 (6 bases). The CDR3 runs 17 residues. With 1 base removed from V and 4 bases from J, the gap between germline ends came to 16 bases. From germline, CDR1 is MGHDK and CDR2 SYGVNS. Written as DNA, the CDR3 is TGTGCCAGCAGTGAATCGTCCCTGGCGGGGTTCACCGGGGAGCTGTTTTTT. It is translated as CASSESSLAGFTGELFF.

The CDR3 DNA reads TGTGCCAGCAGCTTAGTGGGTAGCGGGAGGCACTACAATGAGCAGTTCTTC. It specifies CASSLVGSGRHYNEQFF. J is TRBJ2-1 and V is TRBV7-9, with TRBD2 identical over 10 bases. V shed 1 base and J 3 bases; nucleotides not matched to a gene: 6. The CDR3 totals 17 residues. Germline CDR1 is SEHNR and CDR2 is FQNEAQ (reference sequence). Complete variable domain (other parts from reference TRBV7-9 and TRBJ2-1): DTGVSQNPRHKITKRGQNVTFRCDPISEHNRLYWYRQTLGQGPEFLTYFQNEAQLEKSRLLSDRFSAERPKGSFSTLEIQRTEQGDSAMYLCASSLVGSGRHYNEQFFGPGTRLTVL.

V usage is TRBV7-8 and J usage is TRBJ2-3; D tentatively reads TRBD1 or TRBD2 (5 bases each). The length of the CDR3 is 15 residues. Trimming shortened V by 8 bases and J by 2 bases, and 17 bases separated the two germline ends. Germline assignment: CDR1 SGHVS and CDR2 FQNEAQ. CDR3 sequence (DNA): TGTGCCAGCGGGAAAGGGACGGGAACCACAGATACGCAGTATTTT. Protein sequence: CASGKGTGTTDTQYF.

The gene calls are TRBV29-1 and TRBJ2-1; D is possibly TRBD1 or TRBD2 (5 bases each). Deletions cut 7 bases from V and 6 bases from J, with 16 bases between. The germline gives CDR1 SQVTM, CDR2 ANQGSEA. CDR3 length: 13 residues. CDR3 in amino acids: CSEGRQNSNEQFF. CDR3 bases: TGCAGCGAGGGACGACAGAATTCCAATGAGCAGTTCTTC.